This TCR beta chain was recovered during a study of blood T cell repertoires in COVID-19. Study as a whole: Samples of COVID-19 (acute and convalescent) were obtained from the United States, Italy and Spain.

Some clones are missing from TCRdb's copy, which holds only in-frame ones; the method was immunoSEQ multiplex PCR. The sample consists of approximately 180,000 clones, roughly 82% of them appearing once. This clone was counted a single time. Across 20 to 25 US areas, participants ranged in age from about 18 to 89 years. Participants had their cohort set by participant-reported clinical history. The source material was PBMCs or T cells enriched from blood (not recorded which). This sequence was found in an older woman with acute COVID-19.

CDR3 DNA: TGTGCCAGCAGCCACAATAATTCACCCCTCCACTTT. Translating gives CASSHNNSPLHF. The chain recombines TRBV14 with TRBJ1-6, with D uncertain. This CDR3 has 12 residues. Trimming removed 3 bases at V and 5 bases at J, with 2 bases between. The germline V gene has CDR1 SGHDN and CDR2 FVKESK. The complete variable domain, with remaining parts taken from reference TRBV14 and TRBJ1-6, reads EAGVTQFPSHSVIEKGQTVTLRCDPISGHDNLYWYRRVMGKEIKFLLHFVKESKQDESGMPNNRFLAERTGGTYSTLKVQPAELEDSGVYFCASSHNNSPLHFGNGTRLTVT.